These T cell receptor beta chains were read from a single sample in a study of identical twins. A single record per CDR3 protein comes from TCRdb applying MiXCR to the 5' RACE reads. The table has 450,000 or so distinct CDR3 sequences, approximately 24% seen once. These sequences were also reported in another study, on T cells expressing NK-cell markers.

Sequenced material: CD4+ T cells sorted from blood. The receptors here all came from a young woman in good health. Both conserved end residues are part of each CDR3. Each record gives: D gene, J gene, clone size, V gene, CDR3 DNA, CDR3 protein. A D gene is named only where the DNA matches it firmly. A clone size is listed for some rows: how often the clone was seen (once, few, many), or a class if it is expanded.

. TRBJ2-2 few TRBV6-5 TGTGCCAGCAGTTACTCGATGTACTTGTTCCCCACCGGGGAGCTGTTTTTT CASSYSMYLFPTGELFF
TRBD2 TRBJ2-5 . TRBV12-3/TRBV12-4 TGTGCCAGCAGTCCTCGACTAGCGGGAGAGACCCAGTACTTC CASSPRLAGETQYF
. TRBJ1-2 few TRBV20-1 TGCAGTGCTGCCGAGAACCTAGCTAACTATGGCTACACCTTC CSAAENLANYGYTF
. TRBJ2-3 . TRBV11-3 TGTGCCAGCAGCTCCCTTGTGGAAGATACGCAGTATTTT CASSSLVEDTQYF
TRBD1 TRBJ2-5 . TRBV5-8 TGTGCCAGCAGCTTTGACCGGGACAGGGGGGTAGAGACCCAGTACTTC CASSFDRDRGVETQYF
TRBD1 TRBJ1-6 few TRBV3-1 TGTGCCAGCAGCCAAGGGGACAGAAGATCACCCCTCCACTTT CASSQGDRRSPLHF
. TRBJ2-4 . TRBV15 TGTGCCACCAGCTTAAGGAGTTTAGCCAAAAACATTCAGTACTTC CATSLRSLAKNIQYF
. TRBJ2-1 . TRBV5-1 TGCGCCAGCAGTGATTGGCGGAGCTCCTACAATGAGCAGTTCTTC CASSDWRSSYNEQFF
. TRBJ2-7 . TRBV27 TGTGCCAGCAGTTCCATTAGACAGGACTCCTCCTACGAGCAGTACTTC CASSSIRQDSSYEQYF
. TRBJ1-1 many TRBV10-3 TGTGCCATCAGTACGGACACCTTGAACACTGAAGCTTTCTTT CAISTDTLNTEAFF
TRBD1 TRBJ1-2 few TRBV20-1 TGCAGTGCCGGGACAGGGGAGAGCTATGGCTACACCTTC CSAGTGESYGYTF
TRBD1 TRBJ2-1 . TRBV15 TGTGCCACCAGCAGAGATATGACAGGGACCTACAATGAGCAGTTCTTC CATSRDMTGTYNEQFF
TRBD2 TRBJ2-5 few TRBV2 TGTGCCAGCACCCCCTCATTAGCGGGGAAAGAGACCCAGTACTTC CASTPSLAGKETQYF
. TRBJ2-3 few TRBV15 TGTGCCACCAGCAGAGATTCTCAGCGCACAGATACGCAGTATTTT CATSRDSQRTDTQYF
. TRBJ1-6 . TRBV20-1 TGCAGTGCTGGTTTTGGTCCCAATTCACCCCTCCACTTT CSAGFGPNSPLHF
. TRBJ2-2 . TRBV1 TGCACCAGCAGCCCCGCGGGACTTAAGGCCAAAACCGGGGAGCTGTTTTTT CTSSPAGLKAKTGELFF
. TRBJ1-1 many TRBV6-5 TGTGCCAGCAGTTACCAACCCAGGGCTATCACTGAAGCTTTCTTT CASSYQPRAITEAFF